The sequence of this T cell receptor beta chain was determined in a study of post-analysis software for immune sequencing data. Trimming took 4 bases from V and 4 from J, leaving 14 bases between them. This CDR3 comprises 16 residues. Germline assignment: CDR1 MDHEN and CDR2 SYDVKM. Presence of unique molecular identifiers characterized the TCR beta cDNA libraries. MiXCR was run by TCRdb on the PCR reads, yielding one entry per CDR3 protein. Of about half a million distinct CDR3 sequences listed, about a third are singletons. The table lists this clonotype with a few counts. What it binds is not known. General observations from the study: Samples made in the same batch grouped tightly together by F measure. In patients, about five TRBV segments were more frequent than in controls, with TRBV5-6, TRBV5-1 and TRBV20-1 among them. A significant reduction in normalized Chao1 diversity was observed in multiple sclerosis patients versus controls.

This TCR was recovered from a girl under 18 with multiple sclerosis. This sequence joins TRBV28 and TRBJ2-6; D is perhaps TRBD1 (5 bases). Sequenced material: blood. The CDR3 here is CASSSPGRAGANVLTF. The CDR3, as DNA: TGTGCCAGCAGTTCCCCCGGCAGGGCCGGGGCCAACGTCCTGACTTTC.